Given below is one T cell receptor beta chain in context. V was clipped by 6 bases and J by 8 bases, with 10 bases between them. This CDR3 contains 11 residues. Germline CDR1 and CDR2: GTSNPN and SVGIG (reference sequence). This table comes from immunoSEQ multiplex PCR, and its TCRdb copy is limited to in-frame clones, with some not included. The sample holds about 22,000 clones; 79% are singletons and the top ten take about 13%. The data originate from a study of OX40 agonist ivuxolimab in advanced cancers. The source was CD4+ or CD8+ T cells sorted from blood, collected in a trial of the OX40 agonist ivuxolimab. The receptor comes from an adult with an advanced solid tumor such as melanoma, head and neck, liver or kidney cancer. This rearrangement joins TRBV30 to TRBJ1-4, with D perhaps matching TRBD1 (5 bases). The CDR3, as DNA: TGTGCCTGCTCAGGGTGGGAAAAACTGTTTTTT. Translation: CACSGWEKLFF. The variable domain in full, completed from reference TRBV30 and TRBJ1-4, reads SQTIHQWPATLVQPVGSPLSLECTVEGTSNPNLYWYRQAAGRGLQLLFYSVGIGQISSEVPQNLSASRPQDRQFILSSKKLLLSDSGFYLCACSGWEKLFFGSGTQLSVL.